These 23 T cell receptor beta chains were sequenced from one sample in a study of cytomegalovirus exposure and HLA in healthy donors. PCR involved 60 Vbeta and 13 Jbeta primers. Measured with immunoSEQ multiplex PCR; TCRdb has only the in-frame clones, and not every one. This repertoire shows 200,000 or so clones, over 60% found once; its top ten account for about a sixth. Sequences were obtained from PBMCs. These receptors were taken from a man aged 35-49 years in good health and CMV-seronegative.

The CDR3 DNA follows: TGTGCCAGTACCCAGGGGGCTAATAGCAATCAGCCCCAGCATTTT. Amino acid sequence: CASTQGANSNQPQHF. The V and J genes are TRBV19 and TRBJ1-5; the match to TRBD1 covers 8 bases. This CDR3 comprises 15 residues. The V segment lost 7 bases and the J segment 0 bases; nucleotides outside the gene matches: 5. Looked up from germline, CDR1 is LNHDA and CDR2 is SQIVND (reference sequence).

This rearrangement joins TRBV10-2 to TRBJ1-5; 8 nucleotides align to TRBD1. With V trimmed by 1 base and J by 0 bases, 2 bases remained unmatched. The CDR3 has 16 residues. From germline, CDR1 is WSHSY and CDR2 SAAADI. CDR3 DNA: TGCGCCAGCAGTGAGTATACAGGGGGTAGCAATCAGCCCCAGCATTTT. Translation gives CASSEYTGGSNQPQHF.

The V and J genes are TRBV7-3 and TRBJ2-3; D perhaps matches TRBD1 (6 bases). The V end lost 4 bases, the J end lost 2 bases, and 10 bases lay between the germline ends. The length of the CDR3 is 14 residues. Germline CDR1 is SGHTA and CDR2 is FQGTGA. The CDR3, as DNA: TGTGCCAGCAGCTCCACAGGGACCACAGATACGCAGTATTTT. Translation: CASSSTGTTDTQYF.

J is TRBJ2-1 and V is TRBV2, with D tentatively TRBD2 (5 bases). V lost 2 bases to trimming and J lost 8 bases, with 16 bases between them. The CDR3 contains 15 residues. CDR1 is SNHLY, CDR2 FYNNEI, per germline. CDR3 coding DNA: TGTGCCAGCAGTGAATTGGGAGAGGCTGGAGATGAGCAGTTCTTC. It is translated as CASSELGEAGDEQFF.

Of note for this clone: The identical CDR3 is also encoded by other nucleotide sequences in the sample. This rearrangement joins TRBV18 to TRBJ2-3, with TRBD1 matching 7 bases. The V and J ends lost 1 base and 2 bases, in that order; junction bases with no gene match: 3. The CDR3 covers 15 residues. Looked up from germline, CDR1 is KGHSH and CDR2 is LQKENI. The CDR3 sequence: CASSPLTGYTDTQYF. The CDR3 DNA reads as TGTGCCAGCTCACCACTGACAGGGTACACAGATACGCAGTATTTT.

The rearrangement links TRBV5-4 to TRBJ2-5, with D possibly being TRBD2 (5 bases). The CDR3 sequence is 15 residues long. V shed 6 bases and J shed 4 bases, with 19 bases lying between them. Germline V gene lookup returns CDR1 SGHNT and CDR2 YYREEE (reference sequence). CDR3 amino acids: CASTPTTLGGETQYF. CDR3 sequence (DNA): TGTGCCAGCACCCCAACGACCTTAGGAGGAGAGACCCAGTACTTC.

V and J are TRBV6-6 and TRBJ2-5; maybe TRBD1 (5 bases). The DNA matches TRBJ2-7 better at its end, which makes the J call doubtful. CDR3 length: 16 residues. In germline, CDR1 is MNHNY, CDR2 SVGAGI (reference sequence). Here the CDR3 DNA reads TGTGCCAGCAGTTCGGAAGACAGCTTCGGCTCCTACGAGCAGTACTTC. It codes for CASSSEDSFGSYEQYF.

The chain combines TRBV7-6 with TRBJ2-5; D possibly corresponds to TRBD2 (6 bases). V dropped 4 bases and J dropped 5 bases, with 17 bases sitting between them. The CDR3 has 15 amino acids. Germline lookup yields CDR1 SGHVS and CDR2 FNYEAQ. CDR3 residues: CASSSGGDVGETQYF. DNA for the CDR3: TGTGCCAGCAGCTCTGGAGGGGACGTGGGGGAGACCCAGTACTTC.

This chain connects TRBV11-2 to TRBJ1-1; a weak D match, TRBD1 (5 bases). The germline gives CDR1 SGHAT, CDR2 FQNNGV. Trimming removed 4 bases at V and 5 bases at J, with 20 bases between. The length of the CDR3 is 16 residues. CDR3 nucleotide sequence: TGTGCCAGCAGCTCGAGCAGAGGTAGGGGCGAGACTGAAGCTTTCTTT. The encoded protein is CASSSSRGRGETEAFF.

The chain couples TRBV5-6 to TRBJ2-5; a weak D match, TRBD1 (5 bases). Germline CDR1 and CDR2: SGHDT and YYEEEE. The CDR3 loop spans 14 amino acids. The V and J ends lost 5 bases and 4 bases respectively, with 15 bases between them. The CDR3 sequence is CASSPGTGAETQYF. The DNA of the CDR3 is TGTGCCAGCAGTCCAGGTACAGGCGCAGAGACCCAGTACTTC.

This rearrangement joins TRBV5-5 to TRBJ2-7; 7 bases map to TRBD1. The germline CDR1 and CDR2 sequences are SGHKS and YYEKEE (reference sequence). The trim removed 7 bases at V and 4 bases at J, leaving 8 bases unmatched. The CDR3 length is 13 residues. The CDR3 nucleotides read TGTGCCAGCCGGACAGGACCAGCTTACGAGCAGTACTTC. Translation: CASRTGPAYEQYF.

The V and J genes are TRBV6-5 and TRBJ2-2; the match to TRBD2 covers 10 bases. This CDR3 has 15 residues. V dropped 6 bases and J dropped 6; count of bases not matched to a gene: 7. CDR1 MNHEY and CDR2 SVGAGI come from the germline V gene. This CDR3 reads CASSFSGGFPGELFF. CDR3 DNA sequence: TGTGCCAGCAGCTTTAGCGGGGGGTTCCCCGGGGAGCTGTTTTTT.

For the CDR3, the DNA is TGTGCCAGCAGTCCCCAACCACAGCCCAAGGACGAGCAGTACTTC. As protein: CASSPQPQPKDEQYF. V and J are TRBV6-1 and TRBJ2-7; D unresolved. V lost 5 bases to trimming and J lost 5 bases, with 19 bases between them. CDR1 is MNHNS and CDR2 is SASEGT in the germline V gene. CDR3 length equals 15 residues.

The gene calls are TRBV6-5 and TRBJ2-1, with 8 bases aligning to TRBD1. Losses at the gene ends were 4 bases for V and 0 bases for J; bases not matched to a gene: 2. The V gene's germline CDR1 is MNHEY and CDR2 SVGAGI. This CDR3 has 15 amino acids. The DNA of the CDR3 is TGTGCCAGCAGTTCCGGACAGGGCTCCTACAATGAGCAGTTCTTC. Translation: CASSSGQGSYNEQFF.

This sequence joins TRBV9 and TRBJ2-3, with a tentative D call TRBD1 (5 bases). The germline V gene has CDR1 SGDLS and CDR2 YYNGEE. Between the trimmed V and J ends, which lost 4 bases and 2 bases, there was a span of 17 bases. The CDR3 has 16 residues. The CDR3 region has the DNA TGTGCCAGCAGCCCACCTCGGCAGGGTCTCACAGATACGCAGTATTTT. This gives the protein CASSPPRQGLTDTQYF.

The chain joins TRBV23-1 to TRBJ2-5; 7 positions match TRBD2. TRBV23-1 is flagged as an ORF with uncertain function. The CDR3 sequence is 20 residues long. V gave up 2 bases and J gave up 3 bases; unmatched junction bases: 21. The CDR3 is CASSQLHPGGGSGGKETQYF. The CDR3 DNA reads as TGCGCCAGCAGTCAACTTCACCCCGGAGGCGGGAGTGGGGGGAAAGAGACCCAGTACTTC.

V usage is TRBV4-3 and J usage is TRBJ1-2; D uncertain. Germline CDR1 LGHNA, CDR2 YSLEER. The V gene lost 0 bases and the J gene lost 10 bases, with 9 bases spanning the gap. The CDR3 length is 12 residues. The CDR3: CASSQDTRFYTF. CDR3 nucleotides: TGCGCCAGCAGCCAAGATACCAGATTCTACACCTTC.

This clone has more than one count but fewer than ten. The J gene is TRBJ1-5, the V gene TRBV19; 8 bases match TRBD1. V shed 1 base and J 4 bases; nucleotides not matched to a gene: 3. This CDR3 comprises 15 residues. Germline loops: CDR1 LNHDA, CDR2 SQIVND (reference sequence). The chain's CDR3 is CASSIVQGANQPQHF. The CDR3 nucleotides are TGTGCCAGTAGTATAGTGCAGGGGGCTAATCAGCCCCAGCATTTT.

The chain's CDR3 is CASSQGISGGQGEQFF. The CDR3 nucleotides read TGCGCCAGCAGCCAAGGAATTAGCGGGGGGCAGGGTGAGCAGTTCTTC. The V and J genes are TRBV4-3 and TRBJ2-1, with 10 nucleotides matching TRBD2. Per germline, CDR1 LGHNA and CDR2 YSLEER. Trimming took 1 base from V and 9 from J; bases not matched to a gene: 9. This CDR3 comprises 16 residues.

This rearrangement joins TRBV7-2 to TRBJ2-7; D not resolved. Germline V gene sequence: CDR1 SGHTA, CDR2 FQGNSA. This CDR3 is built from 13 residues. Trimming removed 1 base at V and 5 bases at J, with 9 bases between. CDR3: CASSLGPLDEQYF. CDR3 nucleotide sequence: TGTGCCAGCAGCTTAGGGCCCCTCGACGAGCAGTACTTC.

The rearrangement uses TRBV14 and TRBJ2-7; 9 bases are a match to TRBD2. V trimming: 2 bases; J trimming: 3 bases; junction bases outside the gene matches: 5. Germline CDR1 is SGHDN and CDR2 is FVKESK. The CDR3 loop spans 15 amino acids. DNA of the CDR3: TGTGCCAGCAGCCAACTAGCGGGAATAGGCTACGAGCAGTACTTC. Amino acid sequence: CASSQLAGIGYEQYF.

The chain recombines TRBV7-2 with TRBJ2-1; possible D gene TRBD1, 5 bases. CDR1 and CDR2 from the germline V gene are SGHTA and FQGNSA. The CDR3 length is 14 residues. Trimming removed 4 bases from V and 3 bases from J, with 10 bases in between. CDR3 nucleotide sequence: TGTGCCAGCAGCTCTTTTGACAGCTACAATGAGCAGTTCTTC. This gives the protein CASSSFDSYNEQFF.

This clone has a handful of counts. The DNA of the CDR3 is TGTGCCAGCAGTCACCTTCAACAGGCACAAGAGACCCAGTACTTC. It encodes CASSHLQQAQETQYF. J is TRBJ2-5 and V is TRBV5-6; perhaps TRBD1 as D (5 bases). This CDR3 spans 15 amino acids. CDR1 is SGHDT and CDR2 is YYEEEE in the germline V gene. V was cut by 5 bases and J by 2 bases, with 16 bases left in between.